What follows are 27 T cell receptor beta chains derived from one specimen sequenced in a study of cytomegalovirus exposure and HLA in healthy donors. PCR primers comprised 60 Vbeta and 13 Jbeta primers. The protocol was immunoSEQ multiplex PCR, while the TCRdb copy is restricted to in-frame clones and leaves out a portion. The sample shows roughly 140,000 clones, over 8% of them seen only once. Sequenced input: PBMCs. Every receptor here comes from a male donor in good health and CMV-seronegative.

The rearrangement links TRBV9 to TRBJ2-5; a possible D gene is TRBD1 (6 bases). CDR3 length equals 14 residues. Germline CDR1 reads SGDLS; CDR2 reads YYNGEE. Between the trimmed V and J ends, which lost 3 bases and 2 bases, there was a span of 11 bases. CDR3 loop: CASSADRQQETQYF. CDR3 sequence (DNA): TGTGCCAGCAGCGCGGACAGACAACAAGAGACCCAGTACTTC.

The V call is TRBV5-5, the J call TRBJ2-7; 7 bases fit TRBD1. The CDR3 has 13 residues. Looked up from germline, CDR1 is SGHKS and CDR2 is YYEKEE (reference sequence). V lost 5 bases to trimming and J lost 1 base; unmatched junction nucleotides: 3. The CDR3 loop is CASRKGASYEQYF. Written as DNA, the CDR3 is TGTGCCAGCAGGAAGGGGGCTTCCTACGAGCAGTACTTC. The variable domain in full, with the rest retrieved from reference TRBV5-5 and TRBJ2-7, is DAGVTQSPTHLIKTRGQQVTLRCSPISGHKSVSWYQQVLGQGPQFIFQYYEKEERGRGNFPDRFSARQFPNYSSELNVNALLLGDSALYLCASRKGASYEQYFGPGTRLTVT.

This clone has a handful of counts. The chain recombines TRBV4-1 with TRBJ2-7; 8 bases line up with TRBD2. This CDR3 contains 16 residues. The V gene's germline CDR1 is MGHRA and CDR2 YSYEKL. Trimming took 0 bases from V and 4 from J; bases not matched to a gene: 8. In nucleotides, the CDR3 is TGCGCCAGCAGCCAAGATCCGGGGGGGTTCTTTTACGAGCAGTACTTC. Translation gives CASSQDPGGFFYEQYF.

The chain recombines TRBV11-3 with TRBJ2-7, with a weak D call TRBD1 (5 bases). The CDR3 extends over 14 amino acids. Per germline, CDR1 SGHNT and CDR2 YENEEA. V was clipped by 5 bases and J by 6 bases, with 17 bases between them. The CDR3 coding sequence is TGTGCCAGCAGCCCGACGATTGACAGATCCGAGCAGTACTTC. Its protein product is CASSPTIDRSEQYF.

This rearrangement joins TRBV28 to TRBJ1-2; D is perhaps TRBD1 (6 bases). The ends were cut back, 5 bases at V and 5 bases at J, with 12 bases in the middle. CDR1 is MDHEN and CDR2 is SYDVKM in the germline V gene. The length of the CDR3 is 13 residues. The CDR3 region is CASSLSQGYGYTF. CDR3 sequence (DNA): TGTGCCAGCAGTCTATCACAGGGTTATGGCTACACCTTC.

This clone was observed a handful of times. CDR3 nucleotide sequence: TGCGCCAGCAGCCAAGGTGTACTTTTCACTGAAGCTTTCTTT. This gives the protein CASSQGVLFTEAFF. The V gene is TRBV4-3, the J gene TRBJ1-1; no reliable D call. Trimming removed 1 base from V and 4 bases from J, with 10 bases in between. This CDR3 comprises 14 residues. CDR1 and CDR2 (germline): LGHNA, YSLEER.

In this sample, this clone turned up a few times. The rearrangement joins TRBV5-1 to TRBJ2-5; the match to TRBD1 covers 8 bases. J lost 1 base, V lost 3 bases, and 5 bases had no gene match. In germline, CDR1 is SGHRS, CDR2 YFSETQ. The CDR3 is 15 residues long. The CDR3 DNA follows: TGCGCCAGCAGCTCAAATACAGGGGGCCAAGAGACCCAGTACTTC. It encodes CASSSNTGGQETQYF. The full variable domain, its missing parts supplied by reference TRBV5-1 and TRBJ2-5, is KAGVTQTPRYLIKTRGQQVTLSCSPISGHRSVSWYQQTPGQGLQFLFEYFSETQRNKGNFPGRFSGRQFSNSRSEMNVSTLELGDSALYLCASSSNTGGQETQYFGPGTRLLVL.

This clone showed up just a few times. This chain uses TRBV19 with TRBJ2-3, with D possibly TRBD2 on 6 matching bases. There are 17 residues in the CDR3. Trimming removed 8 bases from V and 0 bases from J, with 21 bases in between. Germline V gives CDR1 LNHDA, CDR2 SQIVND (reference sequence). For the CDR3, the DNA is TGTGCCAGTTCGGGGGACGTCCCCGTCGCTAGCACAGATACGCAGTATTTT. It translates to CASSGDVPVASTDTQYF.

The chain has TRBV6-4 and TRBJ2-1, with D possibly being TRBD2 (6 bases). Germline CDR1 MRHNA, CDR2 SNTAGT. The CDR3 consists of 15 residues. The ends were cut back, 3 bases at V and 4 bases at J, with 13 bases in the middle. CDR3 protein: CASSEWGTPYNEQFF. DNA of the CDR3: TGTGCCAGCAGTGAATGGGGGACTCCTTACAATGAGCAGTTCTTC.

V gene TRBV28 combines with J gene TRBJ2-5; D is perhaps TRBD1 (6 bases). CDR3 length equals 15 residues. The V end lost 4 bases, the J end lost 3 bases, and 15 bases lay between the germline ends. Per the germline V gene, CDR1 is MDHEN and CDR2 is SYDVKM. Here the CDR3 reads CASSYGTWTKETQYF. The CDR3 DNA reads TGTGCCAGCAGTTACGGGACATGGACGAAAGAGACCCAGTACTTC.

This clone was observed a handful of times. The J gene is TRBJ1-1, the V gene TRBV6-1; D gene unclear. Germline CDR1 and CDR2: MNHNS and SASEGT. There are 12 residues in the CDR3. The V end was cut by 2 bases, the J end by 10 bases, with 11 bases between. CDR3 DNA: TGTGCCAGCAGTGAAAGGAGGGTAAGAGCTTTCTTT. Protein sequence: CASSERRVRAFF.

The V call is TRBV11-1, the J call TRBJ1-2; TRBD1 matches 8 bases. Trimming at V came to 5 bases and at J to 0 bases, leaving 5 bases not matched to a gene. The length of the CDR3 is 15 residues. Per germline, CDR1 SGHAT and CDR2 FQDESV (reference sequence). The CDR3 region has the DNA TGTGCCAGCAGCCCAGGACAGGGAGCTAACTATGGCTACACCTTC. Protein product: CASSPGQGANYGYTF.

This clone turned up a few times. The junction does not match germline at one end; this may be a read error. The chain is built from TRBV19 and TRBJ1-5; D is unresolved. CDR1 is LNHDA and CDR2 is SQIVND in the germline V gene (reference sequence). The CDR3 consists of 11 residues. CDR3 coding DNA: TGTGCCAGTGGTATCGGTGAGCCCCAGCATTTT. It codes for CASGIGEPQHF.

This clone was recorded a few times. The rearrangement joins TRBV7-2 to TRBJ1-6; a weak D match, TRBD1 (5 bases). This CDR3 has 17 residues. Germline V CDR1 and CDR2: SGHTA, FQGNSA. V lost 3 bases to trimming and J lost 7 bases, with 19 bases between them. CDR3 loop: CASSFSSVGGNNSPLHF. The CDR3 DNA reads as TGTGCCAGCAGCTTCTCTAGCGTGGGGGGGAACAATTCACCCCTCCACTTT.

The CDR3 region is CASNRFRDRVNQPQHF. The DNA for the CDR3 is TGTGCCAGCAATCGATTCCGGGACAGGGTTAATCAGCCCCAGCATTTT. The chain joins TRBV28 to TRBJ1-5, with 9 bases lining up with TRBD1. Looked up from germline, CDR1 is MDHEN and CDR2 is SYDVKM. V was clipped by 7 bases and J by 4 bases; unmatched bases: 11. This CDR3 has 16 amino acids.

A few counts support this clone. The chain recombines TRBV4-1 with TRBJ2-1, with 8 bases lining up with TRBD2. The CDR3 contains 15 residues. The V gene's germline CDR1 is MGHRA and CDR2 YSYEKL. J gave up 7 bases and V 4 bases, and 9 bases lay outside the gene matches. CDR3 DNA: TGCGCCAGCAGCCCCTCAGGCGGGGGGTGGAATGAGCAGTTCTTC. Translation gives CASSPSGGGWNEQFF.

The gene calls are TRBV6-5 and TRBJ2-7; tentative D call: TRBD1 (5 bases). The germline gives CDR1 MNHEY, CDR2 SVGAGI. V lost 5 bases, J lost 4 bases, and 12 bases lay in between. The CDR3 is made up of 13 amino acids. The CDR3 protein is CASSRERGYEQYF. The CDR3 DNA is TGTGCCAGCAGTAGGGAAAGGGGATACGAGCAGTACTTC.

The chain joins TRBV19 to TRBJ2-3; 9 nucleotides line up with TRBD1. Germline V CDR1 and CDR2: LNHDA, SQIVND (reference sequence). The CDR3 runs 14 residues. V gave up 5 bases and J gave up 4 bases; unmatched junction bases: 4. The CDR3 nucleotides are TGTGCCAGTAGTCCGGACAGGGGAGCAGATACGCAGTATTTT. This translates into CASSPDRGADTQYF. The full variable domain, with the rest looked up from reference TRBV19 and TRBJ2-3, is DGGITQSPKYLFRKEGQNVTLSCEQNLNHDAMYWYRQDPGQGLRLIYYSQIVNDFQKGDIAEGYSVSREKKESFPLTVTSAQKNPTAFYLCASSPDRGADTQYFGPGTRLTVL.

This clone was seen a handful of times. CDR3 protein: CASSAWGGVFGNQPQHF. The CDR3 nucleotides are TGTGCCAGCAGTGCCTGGGGAGGAGTGTTTGGCAATCAGCCCCAGCATTTT. V usage is TRBV2 and J usage is TRBJ1-5; no clear D gene. V was shortened by 4 bases and J by 2 bases, with 18 bases between the two germline ends. Looked up from germline, CDR1 is SNHLY and CDR2 is FYNNEI. This CDR3 has 17 amino acids.

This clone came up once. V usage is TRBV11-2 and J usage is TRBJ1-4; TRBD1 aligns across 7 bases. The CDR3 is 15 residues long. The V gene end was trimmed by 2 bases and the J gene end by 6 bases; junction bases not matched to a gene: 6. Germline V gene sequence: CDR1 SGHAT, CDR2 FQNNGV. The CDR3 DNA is TGTGCCAGCAGCTTAAGGGGCAGGGGGGATGAAAAACTGTTTTTT. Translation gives CASSLRGRGDEKLFF.

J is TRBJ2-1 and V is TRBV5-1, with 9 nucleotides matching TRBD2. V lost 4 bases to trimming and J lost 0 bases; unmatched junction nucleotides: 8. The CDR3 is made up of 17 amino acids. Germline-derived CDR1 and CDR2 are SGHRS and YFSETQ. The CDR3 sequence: CASSPRLADFSYNEQFF. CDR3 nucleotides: TGCGCCAGCAGCCCCCGACTAGCGGACTTCTCCTACAATGAGCAGTTCTTC.

The CDR3 nucleotides are TGCGCCAGCAGCCAAGATGCTCTAGCGTGTTCCTACGAGCAGTACTTC. Encoded protein: CASSQDALACSYEQYF. V gene TRBV4-3 combines with J gene TRBJ2-7, with a weak D call TRBD2 (6 bases). The V end lost 0 bases, the J end lost 1 base, and 13 bases lay between the germline ends. Germline values: CDR1 LGHNA, CDR2 YSLEER. The CDR3 loop spans 16 amino acids.

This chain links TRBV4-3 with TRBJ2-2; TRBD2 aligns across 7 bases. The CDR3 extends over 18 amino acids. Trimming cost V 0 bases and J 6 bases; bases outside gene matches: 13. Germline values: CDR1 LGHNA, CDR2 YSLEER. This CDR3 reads CASSQDRWEGGPAGELFF. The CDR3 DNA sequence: TGCGCCAGCAGCCAAGATCGTTGGGAGGGAGGGCCGGCCGGGGAGCTGTTTTTT.

The CDR3: CASSLAIANTEAFF. CDR3 DNA: TGTGCCAGCAGCTTGGCGATAGCGAACACTGAAGCTTTCTTT. The rearrangement uses TRBV5-4 and TRBJ1-1, with D uncertain. There are 14 residues in the CDR3. Germline CDR1 reads SGHNT; CDR2 reads YYREEE (reference sequence). Trimming left V 0 bases short and J 1 base short, with 7 bases between.

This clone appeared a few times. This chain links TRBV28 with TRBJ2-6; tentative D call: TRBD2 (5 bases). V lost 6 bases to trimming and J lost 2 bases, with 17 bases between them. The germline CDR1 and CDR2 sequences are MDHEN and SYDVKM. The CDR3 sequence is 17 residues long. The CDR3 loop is CASRGSETLAGANVLTF. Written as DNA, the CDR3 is TGTGCCAGCAGAGGGAGCGAGACCCTCGCTGGGGCCAACGTCCTGACTTTC.

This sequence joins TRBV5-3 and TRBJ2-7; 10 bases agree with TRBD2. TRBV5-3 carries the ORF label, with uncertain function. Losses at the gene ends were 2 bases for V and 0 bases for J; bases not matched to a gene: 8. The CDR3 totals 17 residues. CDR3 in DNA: TGTGCCAGAAGCTTAGGGACTAGCGAACCAGTCTCCTACGAGCAGTACTTC. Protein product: CARSLGTSEPVSYEQYF.

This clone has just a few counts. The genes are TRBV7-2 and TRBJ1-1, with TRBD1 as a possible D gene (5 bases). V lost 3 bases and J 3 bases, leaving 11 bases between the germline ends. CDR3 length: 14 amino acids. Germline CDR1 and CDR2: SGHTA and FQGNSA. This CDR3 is CASSFQGGDTEAFF. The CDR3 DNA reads TGTGCCAGCAGCTTCCAGGGAGGGGACACTGAAGCTTTCTTT.